This TCR beta chain comes out of a study of blood T cell repertoires in COVID-19. For the study at large: Italy, Spain and the United States were the sources of the convalescent and acute COVID-19 samples.

CDR3 length: 15 amino acids. V was pared by 6 bases and J by 6 bases, with 6 bases of the junction left unmatched. The V gene's germline CDR1 is LNHDA and CDR2 SQIVND (reference sequence). Profiled with immunoSEQ multiplex PCR; TCRdb holds only in-frame clones, not every one. The profile covers around 150,000 clones, with around 85% appearing a single time and roughly 3% taken by the ten largest. The material sequenced was peripheral blood. The V gene is TRBV19, the J gene TRBJ1-5; 12 bases align to TRBD1. The sequence was collected from a man in his 70s with acute or convalescent COVID-19. This CDR3 is CASRTGTGGGQPQHF. CDR3 in DNA: TGTGCCAGTAGAACCGGGACAGGGGGCGGTCAGCCCCAGCATTTT. Drawing the rest from reference TRBV19 and TRBJ1-5, the complete variable domain is DGGITQSPKYLFRKEGQNVTLSCEQNLNHDAMYWYRQDPGQGLRLIYYSQIVNDFQKGDIAEGYSVSREKKESFPLTVTSAQKNPTAFYLCASRTGTGGGQPQHFGDGTRLSIL.